These 12 T cell receptor beta chains were sequenced from one sample in a study of T cell changes during pregnancy in multiple sclerosis. TCRdb keeps only in-frame clones here, not all; method: immunoSEQ multiplex PCR. The sample comprises almost 95,000 clones, around 90% of which are singletons, and more than 1.5% rests with the top ten. This sample comprised peripheral blood, obtained in the first trimester of pregnancy. These receptors all stem from a female donor with multiple sclerosis, enrolled in a pregnancy study.

The sample holds a few counts of this clone. The chain has TRBV27 and TRBJ1-1, with D tentatively TRBD1 (5 bases). Germline V gene sequence: CDR1 MNHEY, CDR2 SMNVEV (reference sequence). The V end was cut by 2 bases, the J end by 4 bases, with 17 bases between. CDR3 length: 16 amino acids. The CDR3 region is CASSLGPPGWGTEAFF. CDR3 nucleotide sequence: TGTGCCAGCAGTTTAGGGCCCCCAGGGTGGGGCACTGAAGCTTTCTTT.

The chain has TRBV5-8 and TRBJ1-5; the D gene is possibly TRBD1 (5 bases). The germline V gene has CDR1 SGHTS and CDR2 YDEGEE. The V gene lost 2 bases and the J gene lost 2 bases, with 8 bases spanning the gap. This CDR3 is built from 14 residues. CDR3 DNA: TGTGCCAGCAGCTTCTGGGGGGGCAATCAGCCCCAGCATTTT. This sequence encodes CASSFWGGNQPQHF.

The chain has TRBV28 and TRBJ1-1; D possibly corresponds to TRBD1 (5 bases). The CDR3 has 12 residues. The V gene lost 6 bases and the J gene lost 6 bases, with 11 bases spanning the gap. The germline gives CDR1 MDHEN, CDR2 SYDVKM. CDR3 protein: CASRKRGAEAFF. The CDR3 DNA follows: TGTGCCAGCAGGAAAAGGGGCGCTGAAGCTTTCTTT.

V gene TRBV18 combines with J gene TRBJ1-1; TRBD1 matches at 10 bases. The germline V gene has CDR1 KGHSH and CDR2 LQKENI. CDR3 length equals 14 residues. V lost 3 bases and J lost 10; bases outside the gene matches: 8. The CDR3 region is CASSPLDRGLGAFF. CDR3 DNA sequence: TGTGCCAGCTCACCTTTAGACAGGGGGCTCGGAGCTTTCTTT.

This clone was found once. The V gene is TRBV13, the J gene TRBJ2-2; D possibly corresponds to TRBD2 (6 bases). The CDR3 length is 15 residues. From germline, CDR1 is PRHDT and CDR2 FYEKMQ (reference sequence). The V and J ends lost 4 bases and 4 bases respectively, with 13 bases between them. The CDR3 loop reads CASSWRGLGTGELFF. In DNA, the CDR3 is TGTGCCAGCAGCTGGAGGGGATTGGGCACCGGGGAGCTGTTTTTT.

The chain carries TRBV28 and TRBJ2-4; 10 bases align to TRBD2. V was pared by 2 bases and J by 5 bases, with 18 bases of the junction left unmatched. The CDR3 is made up of 20 amino acids. CDR1 and CDR2 (germline): MDHEN, SYDVKM. The CDR3 region is CASSLGGPGLAAMGQNIQYF. The CDR3 bases are TGTGCCAGCAGTTTAGGGGGGCCCGGACTAGCGGCCATGGGCCAAAACATTCAGTACTTC.

There are a few counts of this clone. V is TRBV5-1 and J is TRBJ1-4; 7 nucleotides agree with TRBD1. V shed 4 bases, J shed 8 bases, and the junction held 8 bases outside the gene matches. Germline assignment: CDR1 SGHRS and CDR2 YFSETQ. The CDR3 loop spans 14 amino acids. The CDR3 region has the DNA TGCGCCAGCAGCGCCGGGACAGTAGGCGAAAAACTGTTTTTT. Protein sequence: CASSAGTVGEKLFF.

This chain uses TRBV5-4 with TRBJ2-7, with D tentatively TRBD1 (5 bases). Germline V gene data show CDR1 as SGHNT and CDR2 as YYREEE (reference sequence). This CDR3 spans 16 amino acids. V lost 0 bases to trimming and J lost 4 bases, with 17 bases between them. As DNA, the CDR3 is TGTGCCAGCAGCTTGGATGTGGGGCTAAGCATGTACGAGCAGTACTTC. As protein: CASSLDVGLSMYEQYF.

The V call is TRBV27, the J call TRBJ2-1; TRBD2 agrees at 11 bases. The CDR3 sequence is 16 residues long. The J segment lost 4 bases and the V segment lost 5 bases, leaving 7 bases of the junction unmatched. CDR1 and CDR2 from the germline V gene are MNHEY and SMNVEV (reference sequence). CDR3 protein: CASSPGTSGFYNEQFF. The CDR3 DNA sequence: TGTGCCAGCAGTCCCGGGACTAGCGGATTTTACAATGAGCAGTTCTTC.

The chain carries TRBV5-1 and TRBJ2-7, with 14 nucleotides matching TRBD2. Germline loops: CDR1 SGHRS, CDR2 YFSETQ. Trimming at V came to 3 bases and at J to 0 bases, leaving 5 bases not matched to a gene. The CDR3 is 17 amino acids. The CDR3 coding sequence is TGCGCCAGCAGCTCGGGACTAGCGGGGGCAACCTCCTACGAGCAGTACTTC. Its protein product is CASSSGLAGATSYEQYF.

This clone occurred once. The rearrangement uses TRBV30 and TRBJ2-7; TRBD2 is a possible D gene (7 bases). Looked up from germline, CDR1 is GTSNPN and CDR2 is SVGIG (reference sequence). Trimming removed 0 bases at V and 7 bases at J, with 16 bases between. CDR3 size: 14 residues. DNA of the CDR3: TGTGCCTGGAGTGTCGGGGGGCGCCCGGGGGAGCAGTACTTC. It yields the protein CAWSVGGRPGEQYF.

The chain uses TRBV6-5 and TRBJ1-1, with D perhaps matching TRBD1 (6 bases). Germline loops: CDR1 MNHEY, CDR2 SVGAGI. V was trimmed by 6 bases and J by 3 bases, leaving 17 bases between them. This CDR3 comprises 15 residues. CDR3 sequence reads: CASSSPDRDDTEAFF. The CDR3 bases are TGTGCCAGCAGCTCGCCGGACAGAGATGACACTGAAGCTTTCTTT.